This T cell receptor (beta chain) stems from a study of blood T cell repertoires in COVID-19. Study summary: Donors in the United States, Italy and Spain gave samples during acute or convalescent COVID-19. T cells, B-cell-depleted T cells, or PBMCs provided the cDNA or gDNA that served as material.

Per the original methods: Amplified reference gene primers provided the basis for estimating nucleated cell counts. Clones were sequenced by immunoSEQ multiplex PCR, and TCRdb holds only the in-frame ones, with some missing. Clone size and V and J calls were adopted from that table, with D and trimming inferred from the DNA. Of approximately 150,000 clones listed, about nine tenths were seen once; the top ten hold roughly 28%. This CDR3 comprises 16 residues. Trimming took 2 bases from V and 1 from J, leaving 12 bases between them. Germline V gene lookup returns CDR1 SGHVS and CDR2 FQNEAQ. The sequence came from a human donor in a cohort sampled during active COVID-19. Input material: peripheral blood. The rearrangement uses TRBV7-8 and TRBJ1-5; D not resolved. This CDR3 is CASSLTPEESNQPQHF. CDR3 bases: TGTGCCAGCAGCTTAACACCCGAAGAAAGCAATCAGCCCCAGCATTTT. The entire variable domain, with the rest obtained from reference TRBV7-8 and TRBJ1-5, is as follows: GAGVSQSPRYKVAKRGQDVALRCDPISGHVSLFWYQQALGQGPEFLTYFQNEAQLDKSGLPSDRFFAERPEGSVSTLKIQRTQQEDSAVYLCASSLTPEESNQPQHFGDGTRLSIL.